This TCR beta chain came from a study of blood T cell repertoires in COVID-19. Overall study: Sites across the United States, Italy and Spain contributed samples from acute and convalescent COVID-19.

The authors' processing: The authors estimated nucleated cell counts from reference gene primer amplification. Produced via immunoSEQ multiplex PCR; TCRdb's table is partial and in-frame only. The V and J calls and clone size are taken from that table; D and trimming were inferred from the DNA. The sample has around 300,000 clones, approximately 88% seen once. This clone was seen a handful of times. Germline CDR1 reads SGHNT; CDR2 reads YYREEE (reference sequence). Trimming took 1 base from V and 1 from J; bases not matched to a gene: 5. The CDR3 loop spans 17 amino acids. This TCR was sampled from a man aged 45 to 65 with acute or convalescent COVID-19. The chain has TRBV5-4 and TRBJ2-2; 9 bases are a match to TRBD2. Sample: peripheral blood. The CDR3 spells CASSLRSSGENTGELFF. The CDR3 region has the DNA TGTGCCAGCAGCTTGAGGTCTAGCGGGGAGAACACCGGGGAGCTGTTTTTT.